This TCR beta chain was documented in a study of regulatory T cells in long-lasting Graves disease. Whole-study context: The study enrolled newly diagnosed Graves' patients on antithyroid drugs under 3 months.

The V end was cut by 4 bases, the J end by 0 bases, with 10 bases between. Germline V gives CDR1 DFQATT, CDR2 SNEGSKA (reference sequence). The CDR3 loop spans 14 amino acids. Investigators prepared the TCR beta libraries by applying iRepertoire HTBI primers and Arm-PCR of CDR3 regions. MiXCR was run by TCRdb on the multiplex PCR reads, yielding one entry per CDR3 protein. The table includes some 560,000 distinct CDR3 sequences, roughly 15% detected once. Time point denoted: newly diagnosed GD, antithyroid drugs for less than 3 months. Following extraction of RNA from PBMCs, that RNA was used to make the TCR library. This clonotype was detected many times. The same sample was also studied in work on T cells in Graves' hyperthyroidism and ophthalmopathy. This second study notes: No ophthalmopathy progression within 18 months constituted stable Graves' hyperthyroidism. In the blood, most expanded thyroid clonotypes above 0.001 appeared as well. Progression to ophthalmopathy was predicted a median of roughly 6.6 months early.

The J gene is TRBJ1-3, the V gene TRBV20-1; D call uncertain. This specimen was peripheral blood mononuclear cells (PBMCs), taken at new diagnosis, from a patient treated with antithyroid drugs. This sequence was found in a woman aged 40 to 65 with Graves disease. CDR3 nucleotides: TGCAGTGCTACTGACTCGAGCTCTGGAAACACCATATATTTT. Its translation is CSATDSSSGNTIYF.